These 21 T cell receptor beta chains were all obtained from the same sample, sequenced in a study of blood T cell dynamics during melanoma immunotherapy (dated by TCRdb to about 2020). Per the publication, the time point label means: week 3, after first cycle of checkpoint inhibitor. Libraries came from the immunoSEQ multiplex PCR assay. Held by TCRdb, this immuneACCESS table contains in-frame sequences only and omits some clones. Under half of the omission traces to an unresolved V gene where checked; the cause of the rest is unknown. Within this sample are roughly 4,000 clones, with around 81% of them counted one time only. The ten biggest clones cover just under 55% of the sample. The input for sequencing was blood, taken from a patient treated with checkpoint blockade. The source is a human donor with melanoma.

The gene calls are TRBV27 and TRBJ2-1; D is possibly TRBD1 or TRBD2 (5 bases each). Trimming removed 6 bases at V and 2 bases at J, with 14 bases between. Per germline, CDR1 MNHEY and CDR2 SMNVEV (reference sequence). The CDR3 is 15 residues long. The CDR3 coding sequence is TGTGCCAGCAGATGGGGGACCGGTCCCTACAATGAGCAGTTCTTC. Translating gives CASRWGTGPYNEQFF.

CDR3 protein: CASSVTGGAAGNTIYF. In nucleotides, the CDR3 is TGTGCCAGCAGCGTAACGGGGGGCGCGGCTGGAAACACCATATATTTT. The chain links TRBV9 to TRBJ1-3; D is perhaps TRBD1 (6 bases). This CDR3 is built from 16 residues. The V end lost 1 base, the J end lost 2 bases, and 13 bases lay between the germline ends. Germline V lookup: CDR1 SGDLS, CDR2 YYNGEE.

V usage is TRBV6-6 and J usage is TRBJ2-1, with 10 nucleotides matching TRBD2. This CDR3 comprises 15 residues. Losses at the gene ends were 4 bases for V and 4 bases for J; bases not matched to a gene: 4. Per the germline V gene, CDR1 is MNHNY and CDR2 is SVGAGI (reference sequence). The CDR3 is CASSSTSGMYNEQFF. CDR3 DNA: TGTGCCAGCAGTTCCACTAGCGGGATGTACAATGAGCAGTTCTTC.

The V call is TRBV4-1, the J call TRBJ1-5; weak D call: TRBD1 (5 bases). CDR3 length: 15 residues. CDR1 and CDR2 from the germline V gene are MGHRA and YSYEKL. V lost 3 bases, J lost 5 bases, and 14 bases lay in between. As DNA, the CDR3 is TGCGCCAGCAGCCAGTGGCAGGGTCGCGATCAGCCCCAGCATTTT. Its protein product is CASSQWQGRDQPQHF.

The genes are TRBV6-5 and TRBJ2-7; D may be TRBD2 (5 bases). The CDR3 has 12 residues. CDR1 and CDR2 (germline): MNHEY, SVGAGI. V lost 6 bases to trimming and J lost 4 bases, with 10 bases between them. This chain's CDR3 is CASSSRGYEQYF. The CDR3 coding sequence is TGTGCCAGCAGCTCCAGAGGGTACGAGCAGTACTTC.

This clone was observed a single time. The chain joins TRBV10-1 to TRBJ1-6; D is undetermined. V shed 5 bases and J shed 7 bases, with 15 bases lying between them. The CDR3 consists of 15 residues. CDR1 and CDR2 from the germline V gene are WNHNN and SYGVQD (reference sequence). The CDR3 coding sequence is TGCGCCAGCAGTTCGGGCTCAAGAGGGAATTCACCCCTCCACTTT. It specifies CASSSGSRGNSPLHF.

There are a few counts of this clone. CDR3 region: CASRRQIQNNSPLHF. Written as DNA, the CDR3 is TGTGCCAGCAGGAGACAGATCCAAAATAATTCACCCCTCCACTTT. V gene TRBV7-2 combines with J gene TRBJ1-6; D is possibly TRBD1 (5 bases). V was clipped by 6 bases and J by 5 bases, with 14 bases between them. The V gene's germline CDR1 is SGHTA and CDR2 FQGNSA. There are 15 residues in the CDR3.

The rearrangement joins TRBV6-6 to TRBJ2-7; 7 bases match TRBD1. CDR1 is MNHNY, CDR2 SVGAGI, per germline (reference sequence). CDR3 length: 12 amino acids. The J segment lost 5 bases and the V segment lost 7 bases, leaving 5 bases of the junction unmatched. DNA of the CDR3: TGTGCCAGCACCAACAGGGGAGACGAGCAGTACTTC. Translated, it gives CASTNRGDEQYF.

The gene calls are TRBV7-2 and TRBJ2-3; a weak D match, TRBD1 (6 bases). V lost 5 bases to trimming and J lost 0 bases, with 9 bases between them. Germline values: CDR1 SGHTA, CDR2 FQGNSA. The CDR3 runs 14 residues. Here the CDR3 DNA reads TGTGCCAGCAGCCCACAGGGAAGCACAGATACGCAGTATTTT. Its translation: CASSPQGSTDTQYF.

This clone came up a few times. The limits of the CDR3 on the DNA are not certain, so only TCRdb's listed CDR3 is given. The chain combines TRBV7-6 with TRBJ2-2; the D call TRBD2 from the table was never checked on the DNA. CDR1 and CDR2 (germline): SGHVS, FNYEAQ. The CDR3 has 16 residues if both end residues are counted. Here the CDR3 reads CASSFSGSLRAGELFF.

The chain has TRBV9 and TRBJ2-2, with D uncertain. The germline V and J ends were trimmed by 4 bases and 5 bases, with 9 bases remaining between them. CDR3 length equals 13 residues. The germline V gene has CDR1 SGDLS and CDR2 YYNGEE. CDR3 DNA sequence: TGTGCCAGCAGCCCCCTTGGGACCGGGGAGCTGTTTTTT. Protein sequence: CASSPLGTGELFF. The full variable domain, rest sourced from reference TRBV9 and TRBJ2-2, is DSGVTQTPKHLITATGQRVTLRCSPRSGDLSVYWYQQSLDQGLQFLIQYYNGEERAKGNILERFSAQQFPDLHSELNLSSLELGDSALYFCASSPLGTGELFFGEGSRLTVL.

This chain connects TRBV29-1 to TRBJ2-5, with TRBD2 as a possible D gene (6 bases). The germline CDR1 and CDR2 sequences are SQVTM and ANQGSEA. This CDR3 spans 13 amino acids. Trimming removed 4 bases at V and 1 base at J, with 10 bases between. The CDR3 DNA is TGCAGCGTTGTTCGGGGACTCCAAGAGACCCAGTACTTC. It specifies CSVVRGLQETQYF.

The chain links TRBV11-3 to TRBJ1-6; 10 positions match TRBD1. Trimming removed 0 bases from V and 6 bases from J; junction bases left unmatched: 11. Germline-derived CDR1 and CDR2 are SGHNT and YENEEA. This CDR3 spans 19 amino acids. The CDR3 here is CASSLDLSGTGAVNSPLHF. The CDR3 DNA sequence: TGTGCCAGCAGCTTAGACCTTTCCGGGACAGGGGCTGTTAATTCACCCCTCCACTTT.

The genes are TRBV18 and TRBJ2-2; D might be TRBD2 (6 bases). V was trimmed by 4 bases and J by 7 bases, leaving 19 bases between them. CDR1 KGHSH and CDR2 LQKENI come from the germline V gene. The CDR3 extends over 16 amino acids. CDR3 region: CASSLTPLAGFGELFF. The CDR3, as DNA: TGTGCCAGCTCACTAACCCCACTAGCAGGATTCGGGGAGCTGTTTTTT.

This clone was recorded once. The rearrangement uses TRBV5-1 and TRBJ1-2, with unresolved D. CDR1 and CDR2 from the germline V gene are SGHRS and YFSETQ. This CDR3 is 12 amino acids long. The V end lost 2 bases, the J end lost 4 bases, and 6 bases lay between the germline ends. The CDR3 is CASSLNSYGYTF. As DNA, the CDR3 is TGCGCCAGCAGCTTAAACAGCTATGGCTACACCTTC.

The chain is built from TRBV5-5 and TRBJ2-3, with a weak D call TRBD2 (5 bases). Germline CDR1 is SGHKS and CDR2 is YYEKEE (reference sequence). Trimming left V 4 bases short and J 0 bases short, with 18 bases between. This CDR3 is 17 amino acids long. The CDR3 loop is CASSRRESSRSTDTQYF. The CDR3, as DNA: TGTGCCAGCAGCCGCCGGGAATCCTCCCGTAGCACAGATACGCAGTATTTT.

This clone was counted only a few times. The rearrangement links TRBV30 to TRBJ1-2; D is ambiguous. Germline assignment: CDR1 GTSNPN and CDR2 SVGIG (reference sequence). The V and J ends lost 2 bases and 2 bases respectively, with 6 bases between them. The CDR3 totals 12 residues. The CDR3 nucleotides are TGTGCCTGGAGTCCGGGGAACTATGGCTACACCTTC. Translation: CAWSPGNYGYTF.

This rearrangement joins TRBV13 to TRBJ1-1, with D hard to call. The CDR3 length is 12 residues. Germline CDR1 and CDR2: PRHDT and FYEKMQ (reference sequence). V was pared by 7 bases and J by 0 bases, with 6 bases between. The CDR3, as DNA: TGTGCCAGCATGATAGTGAACACTGAAGCTTTCTTT. The encoded protein is CASMIVNTEAFF.

V usage is TRBV23-1 and J usage is TRBJ1-2; no firm D call. TRBV23-1 is an open reading frame, and its role is uncertain. Trimming pared 0 bases from V and 2 bases from J, leaving 10 bases between. The CDR3 is 15 amino acids. Here the CDR3 reads CASSQSHQSNYGYTF. CDR3 bases: TGCGCCAGCAGTCAATCGCATCAATCCAACTATGGCTACACCTTC.

CDR3 coding DNA: TGTGCCAGCAGTGTAGGGGGCCGGGAGACCCAGTACTTC. Translation gives CASSVGGRETQYF. V usage is TRBV25-1 and J usage is TRBJ2-5; 7 positions match TRBD1. The CDR3 runs to 13 residues. Germline V gene sequence: CDR1 MGHDK, CDR2 SYGVNS. The V and J ends lost 4 bases and 5 bases, in that order; junction bases with no gene match: 4.

The chain carries TRBV5-8 and TRBJ2-2, with D possibly being TRBD1 or TRBD2 (5 bases each). V was shortened by 2 bases and J by 6 bases, with 17 bases between the two germline ends. This CDR3 contains 16 residues. The germline CDR1 and CDR2 sequences are SGHTS and YDEGEE. CDR3 region: CASSFQRPGTAGELFF. The CDR3 coding sequence is TGTGCCAGCAGCTTTCAAAGACCGGGGACGGCCGGGGAGCTGTTTTTT.